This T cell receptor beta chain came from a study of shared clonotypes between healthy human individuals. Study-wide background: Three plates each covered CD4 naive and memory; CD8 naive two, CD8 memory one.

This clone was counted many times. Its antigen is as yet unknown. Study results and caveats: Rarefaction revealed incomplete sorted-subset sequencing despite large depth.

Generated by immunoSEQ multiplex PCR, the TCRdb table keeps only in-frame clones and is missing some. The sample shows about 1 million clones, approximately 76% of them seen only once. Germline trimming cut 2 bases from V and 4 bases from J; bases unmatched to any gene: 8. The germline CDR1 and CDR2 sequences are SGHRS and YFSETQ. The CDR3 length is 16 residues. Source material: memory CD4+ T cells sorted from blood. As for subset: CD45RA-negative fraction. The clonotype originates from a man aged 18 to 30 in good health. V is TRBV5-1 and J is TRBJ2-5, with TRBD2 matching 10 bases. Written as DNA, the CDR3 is TGCGCCAGCAGCTTTGGGACTAGCGCGAAAGGAGAGACCCAGTACTTC. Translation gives CASSFGTSAKGETQYF.